Below are 22 T cell receptor beta chains sequenced from a single sample in a study of cytomegalovirus exposure and HLA in healthy donors. Both 60 Vbeta primers and 13 Jbeta primers went into the PCR. Using immunoSEQ multiplex PCR, the repertoire was profiled, and TCRdb retains in-frame clones only, with some absent. The sample table includes under 200,000 clones. The sequencing input was PBMCs. The receptors originated from a man younger than 45 in good health and CMV-seronegative.

The chain uses TRBV7-9 and TRBJ2-4, with 10 bases that match TRBD1. The junction had 1 base not matched to a gene; V was cut back by 1 base and J by 1 base. This CDR3 is 16 amino acids long. CDR1 SEHNR and CDR2 FQNEAQ come from the germline V gene (reference sequence). CDR3 sequence: CASSLGQGAAKNIQYF. CDR3 in DNA: TGTGCCAGCAGCTTAGGACAGGGGGCTGCCAAAAACATTCAGTACTTC.

V gene TRBV9 combines with J gene TRBJ1-4, with TRBD1 matching over 7 bases. Germline V gene data show CDR1 as SGDLS and CDR2 as YYNGEE. V was clipped by 3 bases and J by 5 bases; unmatched bases: 10. There are 16 residues in the CDR3. The CDR3 loop reads CASSAGQAEGNEKLFF. In nucleotides, the CDR3 is TGTGCCAGCAGCGCCGGACAGGCGGAGGGGAATGAAAAACTGTTTTTT.

This chain connects TRBV11-3 to TRBJ2-1; TRBD1 is a possible D gene (5 bases). The CDR3 totals 14 residues. Trimming shortened V by 5 bases and J by 3 bases, and 11 bases separated the two germline ends. CDR1 SGHNT and CDR2 YENEEA come from the germline V gene. This CDR3 reads CASSPDINYNEQFF. CDR3 sequence (DNA): TGTGCCAGCAGCCCGGACATAAACTACAATGAGCAGTTCTTC.

This chain connects TRBV5-4 to TRBJ2-3; TRBD1 is a possible D gene (7 bases). V lost 0 bases, J lost 6 bases, and 17 bases lay in between. Germline V gene lookup returns CDR1 SGHNT and CDR2 YYREEE (reference sequence). The CDR3 sequence is 16 residues long. The CDR3 nucleotides are TGTGCCAGCAGCTTGGGGCGGGACAGCGTCGGGGATACGCAGTATTTT. It translates to CASSLGRDSVGDTQYF.

The gene calls are TRBV7-9 and TRBJ2-1, with 16 bases identical to TRBD2. This CDR3 region has 16 residues. Unmatched junction bases numbered 0, after V lost 3 bases and J lost 4 bases. CDR1 is SEHNR and CDR2 is FQNEAQ in the germline V gene (reference sequence). CDR3 sequence (DNA): TGTGCCAGCAGCTTGGGACTAGCGGGGGGGTACAATGAGCAGTTCTTC. Residues: CASSLGLAGGYNEQFF.

The chain carries TRBV11-3 and TRBJ2-5; a possible D gene is TRBD1 (6 bases). This CDR3 is built from 18 residues. Looked up from germline, CDR1 is SGHNT and CDR2 is YENEEA. Between the trimmed V and J ends, which lost 1 base and 1 base, there was a span of 19 bases. In DNA form, the CDR3 reads TGTGCCAGCAGCTTAGGGCAGGAACAGGGTTTTTGCCAAGAGACCCAGTACTTC. This codes for CASSLGQEQGFCQETQYF.

The gene calls are TRBV9 and TRBJ2-1; TRBD2 aligns across 8 bases. The CDR3 extends over 16 amino acids. V was clipped by 3 bases and J by 0 bases; unmatched bases: 5. CDR1 and CDR2 from the germline V gene are SGDLS and YYNGEE. The CDR3 loop is CASSAGLEVSYNEQFF. The CDR3 DNA sequence: TGTGCCAGCAGCGCGGGACTAGAGGTCTCCTACAATGAGCAGTTCTTC.

In nucleotides, the CDR3 is TGTGCCAGCAGTTACTCGGAAGGGGACTCCTACGAGCAGTACTTC. Its translation: CASSYSEGDSYEQYF. The genes are TRBV6-5 and TRBJ2-7; a weak D match, TRBD1 (5 bases). Per germline, CDR1 MNHEY and CDR2 SVGAGI. Between the trimmed V and J ends, which lost 0 bases and 0 bases, there was a span of 9 bases. The CDR3 length is 15 residues.

The chain couples TRBV10-3 to TRBJ2-3, with TRBD2 identical over 7 bases. The CDR3 spans 15 residues. Looked up from germline, CDR1 is ENHRY and CDR2 is SYGVKD. Trimming took 4 bases from V and 4 from J; bases not matched to a gene: 8. In nucleotides, the CDR3 is TGTGCCATCAGTGGGGGGGAGGGCCTCGCAGATACGCAGTATTTT. It yields the protein CAISGGEGLADTQYF.

V usage is TRBV28 and J usage is TRBJ1-5; unclear D gene. Trimming took off 4 bases at V and 9 bases at J, with 7 bases between the two ends. Germline assignment: CDR1 MDHEN and CDR2 SYDVKM. The CDR3 extends over 11 amino acids. CDR3 sequence: CASSSPRPQHF. DNA for the CDR3: TGTGCCAGCAGTTCCCCCCGGCCCCAGCATTTT.

The chain links TRBV11-3 to TRBJ2-2; D gene uncertain. CDR1 is SGHNT and CDR2 is YENEEA in the germline V gene. Trimming left V 1 base short and J 6 bases short, with 9 bases between. The CDR3 is 14 residues long. The CDR3 region is CASSLVAVAGELFF. DNA of the CDR3: TGTGCCAGCAGCTTAGTAGCTGTGGCCGGGGAGCTGTTTTTT.

This sequence joins TRBV5-1 and TRBJ2-7; the match to TRBD1 covers 8 bases. Germline assignment: CDR1 SGHRS and CDR2 YFSETQ. V was clipped by 4 bases and J by 0 bases; unmatched bases: 3. This CDR3 has 14 residues. The CDR3 loop reads CASSPGQVSYEQYF. The DNA for the CDR3 is TGCGCCAGCAGCCCGGGACAGGTCTCCTACGAGCAGTACTTC.

V gene TRBV11-3 combines with J gene TRBJ1-2; the D gene is possibly TRBD1 (6 bases). Germline V gene lookup returns CDR1 SGHNT and CDR2 YENEEA. The V and J ends lost 6 bases and 3 bases respectively, with 14 bases between them. The CDR3 covers 14 residues. CDR3 amino acids: CASRVTGRDYGYTF. The CDR3 DNA reads as TGTGCCAGCAGGGTAACAGGGAGGGACTATGGCTACACCTTC. The entire variable domain, with the rest obtained from reference TRBV11-3 and TRBJ1-2, is as follows: EAGVVQSPRYKIIEKKQPVAFWCNPISGHNTLYWYLQNLGQGPELLIRYENEEAVDDSQLPKDRFSAERLKGVDSTLKIQPAELGDSAVYLCASRVTGRDYGYTFGSGTRLTVV.

The chain uses TRBV6-1 and TRBJ2-7; 9 positions agree with TRBD1. This CDR3 contains 15 residues. Trimming at V came to 7 bases and at J to 5 bases, leaving 12 bases not matched to a gene. Germline lookup yields CDR1 MNHNS and CDR2 SASEGT. The CDR3 region has the DNA TGTGCCAGCATGGGAGCGGGGACAGGGCAGCACGAGCAGTACTTC. Its translation: CASMGAGTGQHEQYF.

On this clone itself: Mismatch with germline at one junction end may stem from a read error. The genes are TRBV9 and TRBJ1-1; D possibly corresponds to TRBD1 (6 bases). The CDR3 is 14 residues long. Germline V lookup: CDR1 SGDLS, CDR2 YYNGEE. The CDR3 DNA sequence: TGTGCCAGCAGCGTAGTCCCAGCCGGGGGGCCACAAGTCTTT. Translation: CASSVVPAGGPQVF.

The chain has TRBV7-2 and TRBJ1-4; D not resolved. Per the germline V gene, CDR1 is SGHTA and CDR2 is FQGNSA. CDR3 length: 15 residues. V was trimmed by 4 bases and J by 2 bases, leaving 11 bases between them. The CDR3 here is CASSSQATTNEKLFF. The CDR3 DNA reads as TGTGCCAGCAGCTCGCAGGCAACTACTAATGAAAAACTGTTTTTT.

The V gene is TRBV28, the J gene TRBJ1-2; maybe TRBD1 (5 bases). There are 14 residues in the CDR3. Trimming took off 5 bases at V and 2 bases at J, with 12 bases between the two ends. Germline CDR1 is MDHEN and CDR2 is SYDVKM. CDR3 amino acids: CASSGADLNYGYTF. The CDR3 DNA is TGTGCCAGCAGTGGGGCCGACTTAAACTATGGCTACACCTTC.

The CDR3 loop is CASSQPGTSGYEQYF. The DNA for the CDR3 is TGTGCCAGCAGCCAGCCCGGGACTAGCGGTTACGAGCAGTACTTC. The gene calls are TRBV7-8 and TRBJ2-7; 11 positions match TRBD2. CDR1 and CDR2 (germline): SGHVS, FQNEAQ. CDR3 length equals 15 residues. V dropped 5 bases and J dropped 4; count of bases not matched to a gene: 7.

The rearrangement joins TRBV7-9 to TRBJ2-7; no clear D. CDR3 length: 13 residues. Germline values: CDR1 SEHNR, CDR2 FQNEAQ (reference sequence). V lost 5 bases and J lost 6, with 14 bases in between. The CDR3 DNA is TGTGCCAGCAGCACCCCCCACACCGTCGAGCAGTACTTC. Translated: CASSTPHTVEQYF.

DNA for the CDR3: TGCGCCAGCAGCTCTAGACAGCCCCAGCATTTT. It codes for CASSSRQPQHF. V gene TRBV5-1 combines with J gene TRBJ1-5; D is unresolved. The CDR3 runs 11 residues. Per the germline V gene, CDR1 is SGHRS and CDR2 is YFSETQ. V lost 3 bases and J lost 7, with 5 bases in between.

The chain uses TRBV5-8 and TRBJ1-5, with 7 bases matching TRBD1. CDR3 length: 15 amino acids. The germline gives CDR1 SGHTS, CDR2 YDEGEE. V lost 4 bases, J lost 0 bases, and 4 bases stayed unmatched. The CDR3 loop is CASSQGVNSNQPQHF. The DNA for the CDR3 is TGTGCCAGCAGCCAGGGGGTGAATAGCAATCAGCCCCAGCATTTT.

The chain joins TRBV12-2 to TRBJ2-2; TRBD2 is the table's D call and was not checked against the DNA. TRBV12-2 is a documented pseudogene. The CDR3 is made up of 18 amino acids. Here the CDR3 reads CASRLEPTRLGGTGELFF. CDR3 DNA: TGTGCAAGTCGCTTAGAGCCGACACGGCTGGGAGGCACCGGGGAGCTGTTTTTT.